This T cell receptor (beta chain) was identified during a study of blood T cell repertoires in COVID-19. Study information: The origin of the acute and convalescent COVID-19 samples was the United States, Italy and Spain. T cells, B-cell-depleted T cells, or PBMCs provided the cDNA or gDNA that served as material.

V shed 5 bases and J shed 5 bases, with 28 bases lying between them. This CDR3 comprises 20 residues. Germline assignment: CDR1 KGHSH and CDR2 LQKENI. In the source study's methods: Estimates of nucleated cell counts were drawn from the amplification of reference gene primers. Method: immunoSEQ multiplex PCR; TCRdb's copy keeps in-frame clones and lacks some. That table furnishes V, J and clone size, whereas the DNA furnished D and trimming. The sample contains about 89,000 clones, around 75% of which appear only once. The sequence derives from a man aged 70 or older with COVID-19, enrolled during active disease. This chain joins TRBV18 and TRBJ1-6; maybe TRBD1 (5 bases). The sequenced material came from peripheral blood. In nucleotides, the CDR3 is TGTGCCAGCTCAGCCCGAGAGACAGAATCCCCAATTCGTCATAATTCACCCCTCCACTTT. Protein sequence: CASSARETESPIRHNSPLHF. The full variable domain, its missing parts supplied by reference TRBV18 and TRBJ1-6, is NAGVMQNPRHLVRRRGQEARLRCSPMKGHSHVYWYRQLPEEGLKFMVYLQKENIIDESGMPKERFSAEFPKEGPSILRIQQVVRGDSAAYFCASSARETESPIRHNSPLHFGNGTRLTVT.